The 18 T cell receptor beta chains listed next were all sequenced from one sample in a study of blood T cells in healthy people across ages. A J-beta primer mix and a sample-barcoded 5' primer were used in a second PCR of roughly 7 to 12 cycles. Via MiXCR, TCRdb re-called the 5' RACE reads, giving one row per CDR3 protein. Of around 1,100,000 distinct CDR3 sequences listed, under 40% are singletons. Sequencing used blood. Source of these receptors: a man aged 18 to 29 in good health.

The chain recombines TRBV5-1 with TRBJ2-3; D perhaps matches TRBD2 (6 bases). With 0 bases removed from V and 6 bases from J, the gap between germline ends came to 14 bases. The CDR3 consists of 15 residues. Germline V gives CDR1 SGHRS, CDR2 YFSETQ. The CDR3: CASSLGTNGSDTQYF. The CDR3 DNA follows: TGCGCCAGCAGCTTGGGGACTAACGGCTCGGATACGCAGTATTTT.

The chain uses TRBV9 and TRBJ2-5; 11 bases line up with TRBD2. Germline V gene sequence: CDR1 SGDLS, CDR2 YYNGEE. The CDR3 extends over 15 amino acids. J lost 1 base, V lost 3 bases, and 2 bases had no gene match. The DNA of the CDR3 is TGTGCCAGCAGCGGACTAGCGGGGAGCCAAGAGACCCAGTACTTC. This encodes CASSGLAGSQETQYF. Variable domain in full (rest from reference TRBV9 and TRBJ2-5): DSGVTQTPKHLITATGQRVTLRCSPRSGDLSVYWYQQSLDQGLQFLIQYYNGEERAKGNILERFSAQQFPDLHSELNLSSLELGDSALYFCASSGLAGSQETQYFGPGTRLLVL.

In its sample, this clonotype was seen a few times. The chain joins TRBV12-3 or TRBV12-4 to TRBJ2-1; no clear D gene. Trimming cost V 7 bases and J 2 bases, with 9 bases left between them. The CDR3 length is 13 residues. The CDR3 DNA sequence: TGTGCCAGCACCGGCGAAACCTACAATGAGCAGTTCTTC. It yields the protein CASTGETYNEQFF.

V and J are TRBV9 and TRBJ2-3; D gene ambiguous. Trimming left V 0 bases short and J 3 bases short, with 14 bases between. The CDR3 is made up of 16 amino acids. Germline V lookup: CDR1 SGDLS, CDR2 YYNGEE. The CDR3 DNA sequence: TGTGCCAGCAGCGTAGAAATGGTCCTTACAACAGATACGCAGTATTTT. Encoded protein: CASSVEMVLTTDTQYF. The variable domain in full, with the rest retrieved from reference TRBV9 and TRBJ2-3, is DSGVTQTPKHLITATGQRVTLRCSPRSGDLSVYWYQQSLDQGLQFLIQYYNGEERAKGNILERFSAQQFPDLHSELNLSSLELGDSALYFCASSVEMVLTTDTQYFGPGTRLTVL.

This clonotype was picked up a small number of times. The rearrangement uses TRBV6-5 and TRBJ1-5, with D hard to call. The germline V and J ends were trimmed by 2 bases and 6 bases, with 17 bases remaining between them. CDR1 is MNHEY, CDR2 SVGAGI, per germline. The CDR3 has 16 amino acids. The DNA for the CDR3 is TGTGCCAGCAGTTACGGTACACCCATACGGTGTCAGCCCCAGCATTTT. Amino acid sequence: CASSYGTPIRCQPQHF.

The rearrangement joins TRBV6-1 to TRBJ2-7, with D maybe TRBD1 (5 bases). Trimming shortened V by 2 bases and J by 0 bases, and 14 bases separated the two germline ends. CDR1 is MNHNS and CDR2 is SASEGT in the germline V gene. CDR3 length equals 16 residues. As DNA, the CDR3 is TGTGCCAGCAGTGAATCGGGCTCAAGGGGCTCCTACGAGCAGTACTTC. Translating gives CASSESGSRGSYEQYF.

This rearrangement joins TRBV6-6 to TRBJ1-1, with D possibly matching TRBD1 (6 bases). This CDR3 is 17 amino acids long. From germline, CDR1 is MNHNY and CDR2 SVGAGI (reference sequence). Trimming took off 6 bases at V and 0 bases at J, with 20 bases between the two ends. The CDR3 spells CASSPRGVGTMNTEAFF. CDR3 coding DNA: TGTGCCAGCAGCCCCAGGGGAGTGGGGACGATGAACACTGAAGCTTTCTTT.

The sample holds a few counts of this clonotype. The chain carries TRBV9 and TRBJ1-5; D is unclear. The CDR3 has 15 amino acids. With 0 bases removed from V and 2 bases from J, the gap between germline ends came to 9 bases. CDR1 is SGDLS, CDR2 YYNGEE, per germline. CDR3 in amino acids: CASSVGREGNQPQHF. In DNA form, the CDR3 reads TGTGCCAGCAGCGTAGGTCGGGAGGGCAATCAGCCCCAGCATTTT. Combining the CDR3 with reference TRBV9 and TRBJ1-5 gives the whole variable domain DSGVTQTPKHLITATGQRVTLRCSPRSGDLSVYWYQQSLDQGLQFLIQYYNGEERAKGNILERFSAQQFPDLHSELNLSSLELGDSALYFCASSVGREGNQPQHFGDGTRLSIL.

The rearrangement links TRBV15 to TRBJ1-3; D is ambiguous. The CDR3 contains 16 residues. From germline, CDR1 is LNHNV and CDR2 YYDKDF (reference sequence). The V end was cut by 0 bases, the J end by 4 bases, with 13 bases between. CDR3 coding DNA: TGTGCCACCAGCAGAGAAGGCAGGAGTAAGGGAAACACCATATATTTT. Amino acid sequence: CATSREGRSKGNTIYF.

The chain employs TRBV15 and TRBJ1-2; D remains unclear. There are 13 residues in the CDR3. Germline loops: CDR1 LNHNV, CDR2 YYDKDF (reference sequence). Trimming pared 0 bases from V and 2 bases from J, leaving 4 bases between. DNA of the CDR3: TGTGCCACCAGCAGAGACCAGAACTATGGCTACACCTTC. Translating it yields CATSRDQNYGYTF. The whole variable domain, remainder taken from reference TRBV15 and TRBJ1-2, is DAMVIQNPRYQVTQFGKPVTLSCSQTLNHNVMYWYQQKSSQAPKLLFHYYDKDFNNEADTPDNFQSRRPNTSFCFLDIRSPGLGDTAMYLCATSRDQNYGYTFGSGTRLTVV.

There are a few counts of this clonotype. The V call is TRBV20-1, the J call TRBJ1-1; D is uncertain. The length of the CDR3 is 10 residues. With 7 bases removed from V and 3 bases from J, the gap between germline ends came to 6 bases. Germline V CDR1 and CDR2: DFQATT, SNEGSKA (reference sequence). CDR3 loop: CSERDTEAFF. The CDR3 bases are TGCAGTGAACGGGACACTGAAGCTTTCTTT.

V is TRBV6-6 and J is TRBJ1-5; 9 bases are a match to TRBD1. Trimming cost V 5 bases and J 2 bases; bases outside gene matches: 1. Germline V lookup: CDR1 MNHNY, CDR2 SVGAGI (reference sequence). CDR3 length equals 14 residues. CDR3 loop: CASSGQGRNQPQHF. DNA of the CDR3: TGTGCCAGCAGTGGACAGGGGCGCAATCAGCCCCAGCATTTT.

The chain joins TRBV4-1 to TRBJ2-4; D might be TRBD1 (5 bases). The J call is uncertain, as TRBJ2-7 better fits the DNA end. There are 15 residues in the CDR3. Germline-derived CDR1 and CDR2 are MGHRA and YSYEKL. The CDR3 sequence is CASSQEAARVYEQYF. DNA of the CDR3: TGCGCCAGCAGCCAAGAGGCGGCCAGGGTCTACGAGCAGTACTTC.

A few counts support this clonotype. This chain connects TRBV7-9 to TRBJ1-2; D gene uncertain. CDR3 length: 13 amino acids. Germline CDR1 is SEHNR and CDR2 is FQNEAQ (reference sequence). V dropped 5 bases and J dropped 6 bases, with 13 bases sitting between them. The CDR3 sequence: CASSAGQKNGYTF. In DNA, the CDR3 is TGTGCCAGCAGCGCCGGGCAGAAAAATGGCTACACCTTC.

The chain has TRBV6-6 and TRBJ1-4, with D tentatively TRBD1 (6 bases). CDR3 length: 15 residues. CDR1 MNHNY and CDR2 SVGAGI come from the germline V gene (reference sequence). V was cut by 5 bases and J by 3 bases, with 13 bases left in between. CDR3 sequence reads: CASSLKGGANEKLFF. The CDR3 coding sequence is TGTGCCAGCAGTCTTAAAGGGGGTGCTAATGAAAAACTGTTTTTT.

As concerns this clonotype: A much more abundant neighbour one base away suggests this may be a read error. This chain connects TRBV4-3 to TRBJ2-1; D might be TRBD2 (6 bases). The CDR3 extends over 14 amino acids. V lost 2 bases and J 10 bases, leaving 15 bases between the germline ends. Germline V gene lookup returns CDR1 LGHNA and CDR2 YSLEER. The CDR3 spells CASSQRSSVHEQFF. CDR3 DNA sequence: TGCGCCAGCAGCCAAAGGTCTAGCGTCCACGAGCAGTTCTTC.

This clonotype has a handful of counts. The chain uses TRBV6-1 and TRBJ1-2; no reliable D call. The CDR3 spans 11 residues. The V gene lost 7 bases and the J gene lost 4 bases, with 7 bases spanning the gap. Per germline, CDR1 MNHNS and CDR2 SASEGT. In DNA, the CDR3 is TGTGCCAGCACCCAAGGCTATGGCTACACCTTC. This codes for CASTQGYGYTF.

V is TRBV15 and J is TRBJ2-5; no clear D. The CDR3 contains 14 residues. The germline V gene encodes CDR1 LNHNV and CDR2 YYDKDF (reference sequence). V dropped 0 bases and J dropped 5 bases, with 10 bases sitting between them. CDR3 loop: CATSRDKVRETQYF. In DNA form, the CDR3 reads TGTGCCACCAGCAGAGATAAGGTTCGGGAGACCCAGTACTTC.